The 19 T cell receptor beta chains in this list originate from one sample, sequenced in a study of T-cell reconstitution after alpha-beta-depleted transplantation in children. A library of TCRbeta sequences, prepared with unique molecular identifiers, was generated. TCRdb used MiXCR to reprocess the PCR reads, holding one entry per CDR3 protein. In the table there are about 640,000 distinct CDR3 sequences, approximately 17% of which are singletons. The sequencing here drew on PBMCs from the stem cell graft donor, taken from the stem cell graft. The source is a human donor who donated a stem cell graft to a child with acute myeloid leukemia.

This clonotype has just a few counts. The genes are TRBV20-1 and TRBJ1-5; D is possibly TRBD1 (5 bases). Germline CDR1 is DFQATT and CDR2 is SNEGSKA (reference sequence). V was clipped by 6 bases and J by 11 bases, with 23 bases between them. This CDR3 has 14 amino acids. This chain's CDR3 is CSALPGQGKKTQHF. CDR3 in DNA: TGCAGTGCCCTACCGGGGCAGGGCAAGAAGACCCAGCATTTT.

Details on this clonotype: A read error may explain this, as a much larger clone is one base away. The V and J genes are TRBV4-3 and TRBJ2-7; the D gene is possibly TRBD1 (5 bases). The germline V gene encodes CDR1 LGHNA and CDR2 YSLEER. Trimming pared 0 bases from V and 2 bases from J, leaving 23 bases between. The CDR3 loop spans 19 amino acids. CDR3: CASSQESPLYLDTTYEQYF. CDR3 nucleotides: TGCGCCAGCAGCCAAGAGTCCCCACTTTACCTGGACACCACCTACGAGCAGTACTTC.

This clonotype occurred many times. The gene calls are TRBV20-1 and TRBJ1-6; D call uncertain. Trimming stripped 0 bases from V and 4 bases from J, with 16 bases between. The CDR3 extends over 17 amino acids. Germline-derived CDR1 and CDR2 are DFQATT and SNEGSKA (reference sequence). CDR3 DNA: TGCAGTGCTAGAGATTTCGGGCCGTCATTTTATAATTCACCCCTCCACTTT. Protein sequence: CSARDFGPSFYNSPLHF.

This clonotype was recorded at least ten times. This rearrangement joins TRBV20-1 to TRBJ2-1, with 7 positions matching TRBD1. Germline CDR1 DFQATT, CDR2 SNEGSKA (reference sequence). V lost 5 bases, J lost 0 bases, and 10 bases stayed unmatched. The length of the CDR3 is 16 residues. The CDR3 loop reads CSAPNRGRSSYNEQFF. The CDR3 DNA reads as TGCAGTGCTCCAAACAGGGGCAGGAGCTCCTACAATGAGCAGTTCTTC.

This clonotype has a handful of counts. V gene TRBV20-1 combines with J gene TRBJ1-5; 7 bases are a match to TRBD1. The CDR3 length is 17 residues. V lost 0 bases, J lost 0 bases, and 8 bases stayed unmatched. The germline V gene has CDR1 DFQATT and CDR2 SNEGSKA (reference sequence). As DNA, the CDR3 is TGCAGTGCTAGAGAGACAGGGAAGAGGTATAGCAATCAGCCCCAGCATTTT. It specifies CSARETGKRYSNQPQHF.

The genes are TRBV6-1 and TRBJ2-1, with a tentative D call TRBD2 (6 bases). V was shortened by 4 bases and J by 3 bases, with 10 bases between the two germline ends. Germline CDR1 and CDR2: MNHNS and SASEGT. The CDR3 consists of 14 residues. CDR3 amino acids: CASSGLVYYNEQFF. The CDR3 region has the DNA TGTGCCAGCAGTGGACTAGTCTACTACAATGAGCAGTTCTTC.

This clonotype was counted many times. V and J are TRBV20-1 and TRBJ1-4, with unresolved D. The CDR3 consists of 13 residues. Germline CDR1 reads DFQATT; CDR2 reads SNEGSKA (reference sequence). The CDR3 coding sequence is TGCAGCACAATGGATCCCAGACTGGGAAAACTGTTTTTT. Protein: CSTMDPRLGKLFF.

The sample holds a few counts of this clonotype. Written as DNA, the CDR3 is TGCGCCAGCAGCCCGGTTACCTCGTACCAAGAGACCCAGTACTTC. It yields the protein CASSPVTSYQETQYF. The chain joins TRBV5-1 to TRBJ2-5; D gene unclear. The CDR3 spans 15 residues. The V end lost 4 bases, the J end lost 0 bases, and 13 bases lay between the germline ends. Germline V gene lookup returns CDR1 SGHRS and CDR2 YFSETQ.

The chain combines TRBV5-1 with TRBJ1-5; D is unclear. This CDR3 comprises 17 residues. Germline V gene sequence: CDR1 SGHRS, CDR2 YFSETQ. V shed 0 bases and J shed 4 bases, with 17 bases lying between them. The CDR3 region has the DNA TGCGCCAGCAGCTTGGGGCCTACAGAACCTTTAAATCAGCCCCAGCATTTT. Translated, it gives CASSLGPTEPLNQPQHF.

This clonotype was counted a few times. V is TRBV7-3 and J is TRBJ2-7; 8 bases fit TRBD1. Per germline, CDR1 SGHTA and CDR2 FQGTGA. V trimming: 5 bases; J trimming: 5 bases; junction bases outside the gene matches: 5. This CDR3 region has 13 residues. The CDR3 loop is CASSIDRGNEQYF. CDR3 in DNA: TGTGCCAGCAGCATCGACAGGGGTAACGAGCAGTACTTC. The complete variable domain, with remaining parts taken from reference TRBV7-3 and TRBJ2-7, reads GAGVSQTPSNKVTEKGKYVELRCDPISGHTALYWYRQSLGQGPEFLIYFQGTGAADDSGLPNDRFFAVRPEGSVSTLKIQRTERGDSAVYLCASSIDRGNEQYFGPGTRLTVT.

The chain joins TRBV29-1 to TRBJ1-1; D call uncertain. Germline CDR1 SQVTM, CDR2 ANQGSEA. The CDR3 is 13 amino acids. V lost 6 bases, J lost 0 bases, and 11 bases lay in between. The CDR3 nucleotides read TGCAGCGTGAAGGCGGTATTGAACACTGAAGCTTTCTTT. Its translation is CSVKAVLNTEAFF.

This clonotype was detected only a few times. The chain employs TRBV9 and TRBJ1-1; D may be TRBD1 (6 bases). V was clipped by 4 bases and J by 4 bases, with 17 bases between them. Germline lookup yields CDR1 SGDLS and CDR2 YYNGEE. CDR3 length: 15 amino acids. This CDR3 reads CASSPQTGLSTEAFF. DNA of the CDR3: TGTGCCAGCAGCCCCCAAACAGGGCTGAGCACTGAAGCTTTCTTT.

This clonotype was counted many times. The chain employs TRBV12-3 or TRBV12-4 and TRBJ2-3; unclear D gene. This CDR3 is built from 11 residues. Trimming took 5 bases from V and 4 from J, leaving 4 bases between them. CDR3 sequence: CASSKADTQYF. The CDR3 DNA reads as TGTGCCAGCAGTAAAGCAGATACGCAGTATTTT.

Turning to this clonotype: A read error is possible here, since a much larger clone lies one base away. The chain recombines TRBV20-1 with TRBJ2-5, with TRBD2 matching 8 bases. CDR1 DFQATT and CDR2 SNEGSKA come from the germline V gene (reference sequence). The CDR3 length is 15 residues. The CDR3 loop is CSARDGLAMTGTRYF. CDR3 nucleotide sequence: TGCAGTGCTAGAGACGGACTAGCTATGACTGGGACCCGGTACTTC.

This clonotype was recorded at least ten times. The chain has TRBV7-9 and TRBJ2-7; the D gene is possibly TRBD1 (5 bases). V lost 6 bases and J lost 1, with 10 bases in between. The V gene's germline CDR1 is SEHNR and CDR2 FQNEAQ (reference sequence). This CDR3 is built from 13 residues. As DNA, the CDR3 is TGTGCCAGCAGGACGACAGTGTCCTACGAGCAGTACTTC. It codes for CASRTTVSYEQYF.

This clonotype was picked up many times. The gene calls are TRBV7-2 and TRBJ2-1; D possibly matches TRBD1 or TRBD2 (5 bases each). This CDR3 is 16 amino acids long. Trimming took 5 bases from V and 0 from J, leaving 14 bases between them. The germline CDR1 and CDR2 sequences are SGHTA and FQGNSA. Here the CDR3 reads CASSLRWGSSYNEQFF. In DNA, the CDR3 is TGTGCCAGCAGCCTACGGTGGGGGAGCTCCTACAATGAGCAGTTCTTC.

The table lists this clonotype with many counts. V usage is TRBV20-1 and J usage is TRBJ1-1; D call uncertain. Per germline, CDR1 DFQATT and CDR2 SNEGSKA (reference sequence). The ends were cut back, 4 bases at V and 4 bases at J, with 7 bases in the middle. This CDR3 spans 11 amino acids. In DNA, the CDR3 is TGCAGTGCTATGGTGACCACTGAAGCTTTCTTT. Its protein is CSAMVTTEAFF.

This clonotype came up many times. In DNA, the CDR3 is TGTGCCAGCAGTCCGGGAGGGATATGGTCCTACGAGCAGTACGTC. Amino acid sequence: CASSPGGIWSYEQYV. This sequence joins TRBV28 and TRBJ2-7; 8 bases agree with TRBD2. The CDR3 contains 15 residues. The junction had 7 bases not matched to a gene; V was cut back by 5 bases and J by 1 base. Germline V gene lookup returns CDR1 MDHEN and CDR2 SYDVKM.

V and J are TRBV20-1 and TRBJ1-5; 7 bases are a match to TRBD1. The CDR3 length is 15 residues. Looked up from germline, CDR1 is DFQATT and CDR2 is SNEGSKA (reference sequence). The V gene end was trimmed by 4 bases and the J gene end by 6 bases; junction bases not matched to a gene: 12. For the CDR3, the DNA is TGCAGTGCTAAGGGGGCTAGGGACACCTCTCAGCCCCAGCATTTT. The encoded protein is CSAKGARDTSQPQHF.